This is a list of T cell receptor beta chains from one sample in a study of PD-L1 blockade in urothelial cancer. Repertoires were generated with immunoSEQ multiplex PCR, while TCRdb's copy carries only in-frame clones and drops some. The repertoire includes around 62,000 clones, 88% of them detected once, and approximately 11% sits in the top ten. The specimen was PBMCs, collected around atezolizumab (anti-PD-L1) treatment. These receptors all stem from a man aged 55 to 70 with urothelial cancer. The CDR3 runs from the conserved cysteine through the conserved F or W. D genes are given only for firm matches. Size values are once, few and many counts, or a class for expanded clones, and some rows have none.

>.|TRBD1|TRBJ1-4|TRBV7-8
CASSWDRGREKLFF
TGTGCCAGCAGCTGGGACAGGGGCCGGGAAAAACTGTTTTTT
>.|TRBD1|TRBJ2-1|TRBV11-2
CASSLTGTGAAGEQFF
TGTGCCAGCAGCCTGACCGGGACAGGGGCAGCAGGTGAGCAGTTCTTC
>.|.|TRBJ2-5|TRBV5-1
CASSLAVGEIQETQYF
TGCGCCAGCAGCTTGGCGGTGGGAGAGATCCAAGAGACCCAGTACTTC
>.|TRBD1|TRBJ2-2|TRBV5-1
CASSWSSGQSTTGELFF
TGCGCCAGCAGCTGGTCCTCGGGACAGAGTACCACCGGGGAGCTGTTTTTT
>.|TRBD1|TRBJ1-1|TRBV7-2
CASSFTGGNTEAFF
TGTGCCAGCAGCTTTACAGGGGGGAACACTGAAGCTTTCTTT
>.|.|TRBJ1-1|TRBV6-5
CASSYQGPGGTEAFF
TGTGCCAGCAGTTACCAGGGGCCGGGTGGCACTGAAGCTTTCTTT
>.|TRBD2|TRBJ2-7|TRBV11-2
CASSFSGLAEGREQYF
TGTGCCAGCAGCTTCTCGGGACTAGCGGAGGGACGCGAGCAGTACTTC
>.|.|TRBJ2-1|TRBV6-6
CASSYSISYNEQFF
TGTGCCAGCAGTTACTCCATTTCCTACAATGAGCAGTTCTTC
>.|TRBD1|TRBJ1-1|TRBV5-1
CASSTTGSRSTEAFF
TGCGCCAGCAGCACGACAGGGTCGAGGAGCACTGAAGCTTTCTTT
>once|.|TRBJ2-1|TRBV19
CASSIKRERLFF
TGTGCCAGTAGTATAAAGAGGGAGCGGCTGTTCTTC
>.|.|TRBJ2-1|TRBV6-5
CASSYIGGLYNEQFF
TGTGCCAGCAGTTACATTGGAGGACTCTACAATGAGCAGTTCTTC
>.|TRBD2|TRBJ2-4|TRBV7-2
CASSFSGRADIQYF
TGTGCCAGCAGCTTTAGCGGGAGGGCAGACATTCAGTACTTC
>.|.|TRBJ1-2|TRBV6-5
CASSYSGRSRSDGYTF
TGTGCCAGCAGTTACTCTGGCCGGAGCCGTTCGGATGGCTACACCTTC
>.|TRBD1|TRBJ1-2|TRBV28
CASSSGQGGYGYTF
TGTGCCAGCAGTTCTGGACAGGGCGGCTATGGCTACACCTTC
>once|.|TRBJ2-7|TRBV4-1
CASSQVHLGGYEQYF
TGCGCCAGCAGCCAAGTTCATCTGGGGGGCTACGAGCAGTACTTC
>.|.|TRBJ2-7|TRBV5-1
CASSSGANSYEQYF
TGCGCCAGCAGCTCAGGGGCGAACTCCTACGAGCAGTACTTC
>.|TRBD2|TRBJ2-1|TRBV5-1
CASSSALPGTSGAIYNEQFF
TGCGCCAGCAGCTCCGCCTTGCCCGGGACTAGCGGAGCTATCTACAATGAGCAGTTCTTC
>.|TRBD2|TRBJ2-3|TRBV7-9
CASSTRTSDNADTQYF
TGTGCCAGCAGCACAAGGACTAGCGATAATGCAGATACGCAGTATTTT
>.|.|TRBJ1-1|TRBV15
CATSKRQTRREAFF
TGTGCCACCAGCAAAAGACAGACCCGCCGGGAAGCTTTCTTT